This TCR beta chain emerged from a study of shared clonotypes between healthy human individuals. The CDR3 consists of 16 residues. Germline V CDR1 and CDR2: SGHVS, FQNEAQ. With 4 bases clipped from V and 13 bases from J, the junction kept 13 bases outside the gene matches. The study's findings and limits: As a rule, naive subsets had a larger estimated richness than memory subsets. A reduction in generation probabilities was seen for non-shared clonotypes relative to those shared by all four donors.

An assay was performed, and its level was deep. Several immunoSEQ 96-well plates shared each subset's DNA, each plate a replicate. Only in-frame clones appear in the TCRdb table, and some are missing; sequencing was by immunoSEQ multiplex PCR. There are under 600,000 clones in the sample; around 97% occur only once, and around 0.057% lies in the top ten. Remarks on this clone: The antigen remains undetermined.

The clonotype was recovered from a woman in her twenties or thirties in good health. Sequenced material: naive CD4+ T cells sorted from blood. Indicated subset: CD45RA+ positively selected. The rearrangement links TRBV7-8 to TRBJ2-1; 13 positions agree with TRBD2. The CDR3 bases are TGTGCCAGCAGCTGGGTGCGACTAGCGGGAGGTTTAGGCCAGTTCTTC. Translating gives CASSWVRLAGGLGQFF. The full variable domain, its missing parts supplied by reference TRBV7-8 and TRBJ2-1, is GAGVSQSPRYKVAKRGQDVALRCDPISGHVSLFWYQQALGQGPEFLTYFQNEAQLDKSGLPSDRFFAERPEGSVSTLKIQRTQQEDSAVYLCASSWVRLAGGLGQFFGPGTRLTVL.